This T cell receptor beta chain was observed in a study of cytomegalovirus exposure and HLA in healthy donors. Findings and limits, study-wide: In a later analysis, TCR association rates varied by HLA locus: DRB1 most, HLA-C fewest. The study carried out a later analysis of TCR beta sequences. It associated some 17,000 of them with specific HLA alleles at a false discovery rate of 0.05. Later analysis associated a missense DCLRE1C variant with TCR beta V- and J-gene trimming. A later analysis by the authors found several of the most significant clusters apparently linked to common viral pathogens.

With respect to this clone: What it recognizes is unknown.

It was with 60 Vbeta and 13 Jbeta primers that the PCR ran. Sequencing used immunoSEQ multiplex PCR; TCRdb keeps in-frame clones, though not all of them. The sample holds about 170,000 clones, around 80% seen once. Germline CDR1 SNHLY, CDR2 FYNNEI. The CDR3 has 14 residues. The V and J ends lost 4 bases and 6 bases respectively, with 12 bases between them. The chain couples TRBV2 to TRBJ2-2; a weak D match, TRBD2 (6 bases). Sequenced material: PBMCs. This TCR derives from a woman under 30 in good health and CMV-seronegative. CDR3: CASSVGREAGELFF. CDR3 nucleotides: TGTGCCAGCAGTGTCGGGAGAGAGGCCGGGGAGCTGTTTTTT.